This T cell receptor beta chain came from a study of Ad26.COV2.S vaccination and SARS-CoV-2 variants. Germline V gives CDR1 MNHEY, CDR2 SVGAGI. With 6 bases clipped from V and 3 bases from J, the junction kept 6 bases outside the gene matches. The CDR3 loop spans 14 amino acids. Indicated treatment: some 19 received Ad26.COV2.S at low or high dose, single or two shots; 5 received placebo; per-sample allocation not given. On day 63 after the first injection, vaccine and placebo recipients gave samples. TCRdb's table, derived via immunoSEQ multiplex PCR, lists solely in-frame clones and lacks some. The repertoire holds about 350,000 clones, with around 89% as singletons.

This specimen was peripheral blood, taken in a trial of Ad26.COV2.S vaccine versus placebo. The receptor was derived from a person aged 18-65 years who received the Ad26.COV2.S COVID-19 vaccine or a placebo. The chain uses TRBV6-5 and TRBJ1-2, with 8 positions matching TRBD1. The CDR3 sequence: CASSLNRGYYGYTF. CDR3 nucleotides: TGTGCCAGCAGCTTAAACAGGGGGTACTATGGCTACACCTTC.